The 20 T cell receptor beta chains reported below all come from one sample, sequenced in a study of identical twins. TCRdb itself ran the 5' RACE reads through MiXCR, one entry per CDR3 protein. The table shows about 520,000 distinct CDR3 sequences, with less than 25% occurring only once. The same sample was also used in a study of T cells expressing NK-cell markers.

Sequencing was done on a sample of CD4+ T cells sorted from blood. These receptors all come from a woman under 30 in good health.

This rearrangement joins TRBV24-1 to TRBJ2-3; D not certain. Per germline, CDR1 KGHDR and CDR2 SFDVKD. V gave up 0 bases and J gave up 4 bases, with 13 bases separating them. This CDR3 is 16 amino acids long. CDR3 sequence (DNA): TGTGCCACCAGTGATTTGAAGGAAGGTGCTGCAGATACGCAGTATTTT. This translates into CATSDLKEGAADTQYF.

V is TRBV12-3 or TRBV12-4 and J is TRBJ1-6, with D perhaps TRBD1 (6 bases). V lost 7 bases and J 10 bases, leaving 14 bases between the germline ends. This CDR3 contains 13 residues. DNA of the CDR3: TGTGCCAGCACCCGTCAGGGGTCATCACCCCTCCACTTT. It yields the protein CASTRQGSSPLHF.

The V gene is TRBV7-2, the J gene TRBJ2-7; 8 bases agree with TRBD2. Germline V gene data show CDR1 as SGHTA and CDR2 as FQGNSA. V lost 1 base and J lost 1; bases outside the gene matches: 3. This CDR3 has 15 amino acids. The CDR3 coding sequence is TGTGCCAGCAGCTTAGATTCGGGGGGGTCCTACGAGCAGTACTTC. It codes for CASSLDSGGSYEQYF.

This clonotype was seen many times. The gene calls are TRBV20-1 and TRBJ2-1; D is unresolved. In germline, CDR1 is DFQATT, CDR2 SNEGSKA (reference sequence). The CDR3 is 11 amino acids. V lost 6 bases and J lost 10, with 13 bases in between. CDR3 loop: CSATISREQFF. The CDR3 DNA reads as TGCAGTGCAACTATTTCGAGGGAGCAGTTCTTC.

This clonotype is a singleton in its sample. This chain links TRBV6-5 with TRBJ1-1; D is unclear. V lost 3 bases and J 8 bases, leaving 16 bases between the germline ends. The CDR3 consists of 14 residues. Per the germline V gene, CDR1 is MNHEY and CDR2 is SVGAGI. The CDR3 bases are TGTGCCAGCAGTTATTCTACTATGGGTGCCGAAGCTTTCTTT. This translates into CASSYSTMGAEAFF.

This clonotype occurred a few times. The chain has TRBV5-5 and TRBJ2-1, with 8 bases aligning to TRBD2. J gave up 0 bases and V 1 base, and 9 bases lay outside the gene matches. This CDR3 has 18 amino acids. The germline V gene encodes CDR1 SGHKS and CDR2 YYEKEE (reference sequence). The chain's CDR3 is CASSLTLVSGGSYNEQFF. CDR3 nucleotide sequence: TGTGCCAGCAGCTTGACTTTAGTCAGCGGGGGCTCCTACAATGAGCAGTTCTTC. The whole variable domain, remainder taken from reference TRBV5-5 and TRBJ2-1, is DAGVTQSPTHLIKTRGQQVTLRCSPISGHKSVSWYQQVLGQGPQFIFQYYEKEERGRGNFPDRFSARQFPNYSSELNVNALLLGDSALYLCASSLTLVSGGSYNEQFFGPGTRLTVL.

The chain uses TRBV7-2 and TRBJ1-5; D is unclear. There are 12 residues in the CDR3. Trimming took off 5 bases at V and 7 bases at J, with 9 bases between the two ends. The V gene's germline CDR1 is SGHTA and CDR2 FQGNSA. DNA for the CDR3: TGTGCCAGCAGCACCCACGGACAGCCCCAGCATTTT. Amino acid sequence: CASSTHGQPQHF.

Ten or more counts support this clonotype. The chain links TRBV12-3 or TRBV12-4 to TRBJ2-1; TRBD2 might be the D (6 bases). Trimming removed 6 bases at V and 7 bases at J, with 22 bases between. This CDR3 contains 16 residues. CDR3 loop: CASRGGGREPRNEQFF. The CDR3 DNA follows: TGTGCCAGCAGGGGGGGTGGCAGGGAGCCGAGGAATGAGCAGTTCTTC.

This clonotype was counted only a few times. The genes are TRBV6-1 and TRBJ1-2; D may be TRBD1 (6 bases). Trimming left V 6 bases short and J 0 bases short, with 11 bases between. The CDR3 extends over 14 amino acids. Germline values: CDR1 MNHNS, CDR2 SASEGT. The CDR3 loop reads CASRRTAANYGYTF. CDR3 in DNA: TGTGCCAGCAGAAGGACAGCGGCTAACTATGGCTACACCTTC.

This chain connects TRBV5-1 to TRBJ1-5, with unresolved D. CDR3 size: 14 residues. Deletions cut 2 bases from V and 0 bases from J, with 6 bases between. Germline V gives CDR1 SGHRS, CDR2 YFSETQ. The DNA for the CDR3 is TGCGCCAGCAGCTTCCTGCATAGCAATCAGCCCCAGCATTTT. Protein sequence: CASSFLHSNQPQHF. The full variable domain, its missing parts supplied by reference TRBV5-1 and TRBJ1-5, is KAGVTQTPRYLIKTRGQQVTLSCSPISGHRSVSWYQQTPGQGLQFLFEYFSETQRNKGNFPGRFSGRQFSNSRSEMNVSTLELGDSALYLCASSFLHSNQPQHFGDGTRLSIL.

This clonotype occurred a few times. CDR3 nucleotide sequence: TGTGCCAGCAGCCCAAGGGGAGGGGAACACGAGCAGTACTTC. Its translation: CASSPRGGEHEQYF. The V call is TRBV7-8, the J call TRBJ2-7; 7 nucleotides line up with TRBD2. The CDR3 has 14 residues. The V and J ends lost 5 bases and 5 bases, in that order; junction bases with no gene match: 9. Germline assignment: CDR1 SGHVS and CDR2 FQNEAQ.

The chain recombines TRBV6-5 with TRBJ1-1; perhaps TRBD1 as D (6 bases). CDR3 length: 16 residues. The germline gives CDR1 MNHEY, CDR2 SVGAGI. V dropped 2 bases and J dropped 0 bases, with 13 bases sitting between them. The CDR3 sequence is CASSYGGGGLNTEAFF. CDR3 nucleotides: TGTGCCAGCAGTTACGGGGGAGGGGGACTGAACACTGAAGCTTTCTTT.

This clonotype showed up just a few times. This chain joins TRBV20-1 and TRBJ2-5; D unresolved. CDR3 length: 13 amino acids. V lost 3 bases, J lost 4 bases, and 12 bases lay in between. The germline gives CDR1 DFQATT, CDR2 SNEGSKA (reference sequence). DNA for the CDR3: TGCAGTGCTAGTGGACGGTGGGGAGAGACCCAGTACTTC. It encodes CSASGRWGETQYF.

The CDR3 spells CASSSKGEEQFF. The CDR3 nucleotides are TGCGCCAGCAGCTCGAAAGGCGAGGAGCAGTTCTTC. The rearrangement links TRBV5-1 to TRBJ2-1; D not certain. This CDR3 spans 12 amino acids. Germline CDR1 is SGHRS and CDR2 is YFSETQ. With 3 bases removed from V and 10 bases from J, the gap between germline ends came to 11 bases.

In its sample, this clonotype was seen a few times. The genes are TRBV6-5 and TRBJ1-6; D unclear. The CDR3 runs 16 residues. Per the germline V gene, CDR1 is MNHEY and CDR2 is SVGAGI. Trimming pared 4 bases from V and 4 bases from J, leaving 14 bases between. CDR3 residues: CASSSQAGGYNSPLHF. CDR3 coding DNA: TGTGCCAGCAGTTCTCAAGCGGGAGGGTATAATTCACCCCTCCACTTT.

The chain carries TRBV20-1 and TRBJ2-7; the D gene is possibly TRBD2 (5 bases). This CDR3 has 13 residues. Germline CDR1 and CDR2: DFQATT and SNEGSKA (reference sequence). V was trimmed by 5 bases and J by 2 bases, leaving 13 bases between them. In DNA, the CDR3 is TGCAGTGCTGGAGGACTTGTGCCCTACGAGCAGTACTTC. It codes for CSAGGLVPYEQYF.

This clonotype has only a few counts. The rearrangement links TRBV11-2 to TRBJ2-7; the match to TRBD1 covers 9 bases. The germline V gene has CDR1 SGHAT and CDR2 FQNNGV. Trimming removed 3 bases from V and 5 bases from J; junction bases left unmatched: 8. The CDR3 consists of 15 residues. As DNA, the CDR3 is TGTGCCAGCAGCTTCGCGACAGGGGGTCTCCACGAGCAGTACTTC. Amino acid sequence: CASSFATGGLHEQYF. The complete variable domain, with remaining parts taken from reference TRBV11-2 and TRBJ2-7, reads EAGVAQSPRYKIIEKRQSVAFWCNPISGHATLYWYQQILGQGPKLLIQFQNNGVVDDSQLPKDRFSAERLKGVDSTLKIQPAKLEDSAVYLCASSFATGGLHEQYFGPGTRLTVT.

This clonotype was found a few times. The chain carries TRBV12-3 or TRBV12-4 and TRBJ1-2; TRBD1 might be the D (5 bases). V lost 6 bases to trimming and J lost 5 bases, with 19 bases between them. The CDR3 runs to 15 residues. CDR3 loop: CASSPRDPSLYGYTF. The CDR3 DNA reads TGTGCCAGCAGCCCTCGGGACCCATCCTTATATGGCTACACCTTC.

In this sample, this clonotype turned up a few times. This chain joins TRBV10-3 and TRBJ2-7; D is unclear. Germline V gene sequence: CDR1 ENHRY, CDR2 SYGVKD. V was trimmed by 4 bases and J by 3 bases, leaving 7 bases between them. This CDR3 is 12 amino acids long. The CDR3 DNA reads TGTGCCATCAGTGCGATGGGCTACGAGCAGTACTTC. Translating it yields CAISAMGYEQYF.

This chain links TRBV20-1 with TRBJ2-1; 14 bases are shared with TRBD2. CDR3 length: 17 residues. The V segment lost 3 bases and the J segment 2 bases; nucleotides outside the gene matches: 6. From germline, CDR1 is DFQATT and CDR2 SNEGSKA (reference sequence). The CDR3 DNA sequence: TGCAGTGCTAGTGGACTAGCGGGAGGATATACCTACAATGAGCAGTTCTTC. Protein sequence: CSASGLAGGYTYNEQFF.